The clone carrying this T cell receptor (beta chain) was observed a single time. The data derive from a study of control samples from healthy donors and cancer patients. The CDR3 covers 16 residues. The V end was cut by 5 bases, the J end by 1 base, with 15 bases between. Germline V CDR1 and CDR2: SGHNT, YYREEE (reference sequence). Generated by immunoSEQ multiplex PCR, the TCRdb table keeps only in-frame clones and is missing some. The sample has under 50,000 clones, more than 75% seen once. The TCR was taken from an older woman with lung cancer. This rearrangement joins TRBV5-4 to TRBJ2-2; TRBD2 might be the D (6 bases). Sequencing was carried out using PBMCs. CDR3 sequence (DNA): TGTGCCAGCAGGCCCCCCGGGGGTCGGAACACCGGGGAGCTGTTTTTT. Translated: CASRPPGGRNTGELFF. Supplemented by reference TRBV5-4 and TRBJ2-2, the full variable domain reads ETGVTQSPTHLIKTRGQQVTLRCSSQSGHNTVSWYQQALGQGPQFIFQYYREEENGRGNFPPRFSGLQFPNYSSELNVNALELDDSALYLCASRPPGGRNTGELFFGEGSRLTVL.